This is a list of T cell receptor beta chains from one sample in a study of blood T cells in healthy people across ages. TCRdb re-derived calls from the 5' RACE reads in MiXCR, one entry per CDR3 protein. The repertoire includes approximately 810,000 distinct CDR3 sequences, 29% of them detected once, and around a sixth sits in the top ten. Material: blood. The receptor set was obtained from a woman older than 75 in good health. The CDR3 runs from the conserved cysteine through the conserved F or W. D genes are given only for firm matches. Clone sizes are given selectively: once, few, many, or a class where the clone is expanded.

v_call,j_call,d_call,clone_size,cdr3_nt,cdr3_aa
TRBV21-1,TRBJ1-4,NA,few,TGTGCCAGAACTGACAAGGGACCAACTAATGAAAAACTGTTTTTT,CARTDKGPTNEKLFF
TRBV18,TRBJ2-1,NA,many,TGTGCCAGCTCATCTGACCAGGGGTATGAGCAGTTCTTC,CASSSDQGYEQFF
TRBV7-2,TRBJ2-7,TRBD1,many,TGTGCCAGCCTCCCCGGGACAGGGGCCTACGAGCAGTACTTC,CASLPGTGAYEQYF
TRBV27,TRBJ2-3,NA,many,TGTGCCAGCAGTTGGGGAGAGGGCGGAGATACGCAGTATTTT,CASSWGEGGDTQYF
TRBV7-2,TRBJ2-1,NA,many,TGTGCCAGCAGCGCCTCCCGGGACCCAAACAATGAGCAGTTCTTC,CASSASRDPNNEQFF
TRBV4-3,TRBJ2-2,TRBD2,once,TGCGCCAGCAGTATTACTGGCGGGGGGTACACTGGGGAGCTGTTTTTT,CASSITGGGYTGELFF
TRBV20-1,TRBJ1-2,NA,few,TGCAGTGCTAGAGATCCGGGCAGGAGGTCTGGGGGCTACACCTTC,CSARDPGRRSGGYTF
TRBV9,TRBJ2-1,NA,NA,TGTGCCAGCAGCGTAGCGGGAGAATCCTACAATGAGCAGTTCTTC,CASSVAGESYNEQFF
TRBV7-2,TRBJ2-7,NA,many,TGTGCCAGCGCAGAGGGGAGCTACGAGCAGTACTTC,CASAEGSYEQYF
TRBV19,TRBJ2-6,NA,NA,TGTGCCAGTAGTATGACGGGGTCTAGGGGGGCCGACGTCCTGACTTTC,CASSMTGSRGADVLTF
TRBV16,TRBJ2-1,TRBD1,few,TGTGCCAGCAGCCAACGGAGGGGGACAGGGATCAATGAGCAGTTCTTC,CASSQRRGTGINEQFF
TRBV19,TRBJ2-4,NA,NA,TGTGCCAGTAGCCTGTCGGGGAGCACCAAAAACATTCAGTACTTC,CASSLSGSTKNIQYF
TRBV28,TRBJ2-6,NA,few,TGTGCCAGCAGTAAAGAGACAGTCGTCCTGACTTTC,CASSKETVVLTF
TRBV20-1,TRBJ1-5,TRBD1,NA,TGCAGTATTACGGACAGGGTTAGCAATCAGCCCCAGCATTTT,CSITDRVSNQPQHF
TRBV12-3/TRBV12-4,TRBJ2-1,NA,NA,TGTGCCAGCATCCCCGTGGGAGGCAATGAGCAGTTCTTC,CASIPVGGNEQFF
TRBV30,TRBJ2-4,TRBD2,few,TGTGCCTGGAGTGAGGGACTAGCGATTTCGAACATTCAGTACTTC,CAWSEGLAISNIQYF
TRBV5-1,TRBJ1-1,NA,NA,TGCGCCAGCAGCAAATTCGGGGGAAACACTGAAGCTTTCTTT,CASSKFGGNTEAFF
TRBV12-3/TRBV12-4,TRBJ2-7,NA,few,TGTGCCAGCAGTTCGGGACTTTTCTCCTACGAGCAGTACTTC,CASSSGLFSYEQYF
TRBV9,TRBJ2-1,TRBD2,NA,TGTGCCAGCAGCGCAACTAGCGGGGGCTCCATCGGGCAGTTCTTC,CASSATSGGSIGQFF
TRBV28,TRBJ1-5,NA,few,TGTGCCAGCAGTTTCCCGGGGGGGGGGCGCAGGCAGCCCCAGCATTTT,CASSFPGGGRRQPQHF
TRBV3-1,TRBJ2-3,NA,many,TGTGCCAGCAGCCAAGACCCCCGCGGCGCAGATACGCAGTATTTT,CASSQDPRGADTQYF
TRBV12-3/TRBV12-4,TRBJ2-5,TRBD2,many,TGTGCCAGCAGCACCCTAGCGGGGGGTGGTAAGACCCAGTACTTC,CASSTLAGGGKTQYF
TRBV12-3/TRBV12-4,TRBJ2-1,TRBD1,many,TGTGCCAGCAGCCAGACAGGGGTTGAGGCCTACAATGAGCAGTTCTTC,CASSQTGVEAYNEQFF
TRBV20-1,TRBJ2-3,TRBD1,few,TGCAGTGCTTGGCCGGGACAGAAAGGAGATACGCAGTATTTT,CSAWPGQKGDTQYF
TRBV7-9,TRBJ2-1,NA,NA,TGTGCCAGCAGCTTCGAGCGGACAATCTACAATGAGCAGTTCTTC,CASSFERTIYNEQFF
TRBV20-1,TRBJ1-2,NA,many,TGCAGTGCTAGTTTTCTGACTGGCTACACCTTC,CSASFLTGYTF
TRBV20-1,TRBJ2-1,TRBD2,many,TGCAGTGCCACGGGGGGGAGGGAAACTAACAATGAGCAGTTCTTC,CSATGGRETNNEQFF
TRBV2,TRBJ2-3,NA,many,TGTGCCAGCAGTAGGACCTTCACAGATACGCAGTATTTT,CASSRTFTDTQYF
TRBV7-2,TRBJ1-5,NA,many,TGTGCCAGCAGCTTAGAGGAGGGGGTAACAGGTCGGCAGCCCCAGCATTTT,CASSLEEGVTGRQPQHF
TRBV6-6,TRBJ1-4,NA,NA,TGTGCCACCCGGGACGGTGCAACTAATGAAAAACTGTTTTTT,CATRDGATNEKLFF
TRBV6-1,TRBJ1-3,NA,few,TGTGCCAGCAGTGAGTGGCCTGGAAACACCATATATTTT,CASSEWPGNTIYF
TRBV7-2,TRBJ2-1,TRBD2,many,TGTGCCAGCAGCCGGGCCATAGCGGGGGGCACCAATGAGCAGTTCTTC,CASSRAIAGGTNEQFF
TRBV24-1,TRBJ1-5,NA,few,TGTGCCACCAGTGATGCCGGGGGGGCGTGGGAGCCCCAGCATTTT,CATSDAGGAWEPQHF
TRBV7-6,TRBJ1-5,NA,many,TGTGCCAGCAGCTTAGGGACGGCAGGGTCCGGTCAGCCCCAGCATTTT,CASSLGTAGSGQPQHF
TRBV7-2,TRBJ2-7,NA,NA,TGTGCCAGCAGCTTAGGACAGAGATACGAGCAGTACTTC,CASSLGQRYEQYF
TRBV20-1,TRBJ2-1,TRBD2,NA,TGCAGTGCCATGACTAGCGGGGTCTACAATGAGCAGTTCTTC,CSAMTSGVYNEQFF
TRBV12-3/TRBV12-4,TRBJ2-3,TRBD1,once,TGTGCCAGCAGTTCCTACAGGGGTGGACGCACAGATACGCAGTATTTT,CASSSYRGGRTDTQYF
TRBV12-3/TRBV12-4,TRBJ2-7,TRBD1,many,TGTGCCAGCAGCTCGGGACAGGTAGGGTACTTC,CASSSGQVGYF
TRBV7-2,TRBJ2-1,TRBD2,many,TGTGCCAGCAGCTTACGGCCAGCGGGGGCGCGTTCCTACAATGAGCAGTTCTTC,CASSLRPAGARSYNEQFF
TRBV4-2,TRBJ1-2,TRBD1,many,TGTGCCAGCAGCCAGGGAATAGACAGGGAAGGCTACACCTTC,CASSQGIDREGYTF
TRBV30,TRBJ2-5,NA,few,TGTGCCTGGACGACGCAATACCAAGAGACCCAGTACTTC,CAWTTQYQETQYF
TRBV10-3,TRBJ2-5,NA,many,TGTGCCACCGGAACCTTAGCGGACCCGGCAGAGACCCAGTACTTC,CATGTLADPAETQYF
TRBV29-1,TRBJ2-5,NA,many,TGCAGCGTGACGTATCCAGGGAGAGAGACCCAGTACTTC,CSVTYPGRETQYF
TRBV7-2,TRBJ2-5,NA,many,TGTGCCAGCAGCCCGGATCCCCAAGAGACCCAGTACTTC,CASSPDPQETQYF
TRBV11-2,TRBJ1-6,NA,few,TGTGCCAGCAGCTTTGGACAGCGACTCCACTTT,CASSFGQRLHF
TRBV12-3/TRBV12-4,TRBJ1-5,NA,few,TGTGCCAGCAGTCTACAGGGACCTAGCGATCAGCCCCAGCATTTT,CASSLQGPSDQPQHF
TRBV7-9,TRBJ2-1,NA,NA,TGTGCCAGCAGCCCTGGAGGGAGTCGGTCCTACAATGAGCAGTTCTTC,CASSPGGSRSYNEQFF
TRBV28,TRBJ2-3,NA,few,TGTGCCAGCAGTTTATGGACAAACACAGATACGCAGTATTTT,CASSLWTNTDTQYF
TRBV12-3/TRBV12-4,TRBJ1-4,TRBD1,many,TGTGCCAGCAGTTTGCGGACAGGGTTTGAAAAACTGTTTTTT,CASSLRTGFEKLFF
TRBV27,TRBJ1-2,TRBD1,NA,TGTGCCAGCAGTCAGCGGGACAGGGGACGAGGCTACACCTTC,CASSQRDRGRGYTF
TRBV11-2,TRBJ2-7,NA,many,TGTGCCAGCAGCTTAGGGGGACAACCGCTTACCGACGACTACGAGCAGTACTTC,CASSLGGQPLTDDYEQYF
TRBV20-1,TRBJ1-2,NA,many,TGCAGTGCACCTGTTGAACAGGGCCATGGCTACACCTTC,CSAPVEQGHGYTF
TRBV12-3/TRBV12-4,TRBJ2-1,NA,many,TGTGCCAGCAGCGACTCAGGTGAGCAGTTCTTC,CASSDSGEQFF
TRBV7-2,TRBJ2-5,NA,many,TGTGCCAGCAGCTCCCGCCAGGGGGGCCAAGAGACCCAGTACTTC,CASSSRQGGQETQYF